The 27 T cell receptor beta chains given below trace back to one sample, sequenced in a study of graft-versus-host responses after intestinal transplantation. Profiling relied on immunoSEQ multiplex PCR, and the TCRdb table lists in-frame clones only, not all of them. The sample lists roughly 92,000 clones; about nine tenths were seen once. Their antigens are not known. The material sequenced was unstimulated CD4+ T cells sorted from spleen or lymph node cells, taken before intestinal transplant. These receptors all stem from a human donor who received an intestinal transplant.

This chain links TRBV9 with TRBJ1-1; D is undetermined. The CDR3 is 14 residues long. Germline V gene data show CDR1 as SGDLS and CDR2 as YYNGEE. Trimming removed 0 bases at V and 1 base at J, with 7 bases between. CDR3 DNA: TGTGCCAGCAGCGTAGCTCGGGGGAACACTGAAGCTTTCTTT. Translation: CASSVARGNTEAFF.

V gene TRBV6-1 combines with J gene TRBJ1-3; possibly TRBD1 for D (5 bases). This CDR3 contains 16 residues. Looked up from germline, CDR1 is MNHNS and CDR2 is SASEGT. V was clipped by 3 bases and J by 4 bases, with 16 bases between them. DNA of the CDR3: TGTGCCAGCAGTGAGCCCGGGGGGGAAAGAGGAAACACCATATATTTT. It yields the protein CASSEPGGERGNTIYF.

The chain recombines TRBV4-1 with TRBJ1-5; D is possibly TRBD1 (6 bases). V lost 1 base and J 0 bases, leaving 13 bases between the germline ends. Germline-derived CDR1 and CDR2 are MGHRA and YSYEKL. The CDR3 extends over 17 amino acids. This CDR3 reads CASSQGTAGYSNQPQHF. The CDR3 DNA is TGCGCCAGCAGCCAAGGGACAGCCGGTTATAGCAATCAGCCCCAGCATTTT.

CDR3 sequence (DNA): TGCGCCAGCAGCCCAGGACAGGGCCCTATCTATGGCTACACCTTC. Translation: CASSPGQGPIYGYTF. The J gene is TRBJ1-2, the V gene TRBV5-1, with 8 bases identical to TRBD1. V shed 4 bases and J 4 bases; nucleotides not matched to a gene: 9. The germline CDR1 and CDR2 sequences are SGHRS and YFSETQ. This CDR3 has 15 amino acids.

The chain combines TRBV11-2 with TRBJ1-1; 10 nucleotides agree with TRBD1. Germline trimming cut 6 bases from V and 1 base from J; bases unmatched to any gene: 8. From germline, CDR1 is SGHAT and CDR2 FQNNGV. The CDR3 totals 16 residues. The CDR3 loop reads CASRFGQGGTNTEAFF. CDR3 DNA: TGTGCCAGCAGATTTGGACAGGGGGGGACGAACACTGAAGCTTTCTTT.

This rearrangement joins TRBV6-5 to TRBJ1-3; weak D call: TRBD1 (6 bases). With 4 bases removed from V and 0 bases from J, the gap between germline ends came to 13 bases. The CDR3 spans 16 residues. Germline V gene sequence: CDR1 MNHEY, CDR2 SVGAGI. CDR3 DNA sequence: TGTGCCAGCAGTTTTAGACAGGCATCCTCTGGAAACACCATATATTTT. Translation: CASSFRQASSGNTIYF.

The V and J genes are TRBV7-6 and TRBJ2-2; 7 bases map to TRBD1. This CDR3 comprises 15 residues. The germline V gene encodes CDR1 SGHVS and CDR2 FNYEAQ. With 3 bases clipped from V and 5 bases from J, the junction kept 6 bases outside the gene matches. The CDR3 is CASSFTTGRTGELFF. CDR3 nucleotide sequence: TGTGCCAGCAGCTTTACGACAGGGCGGACCGGGGAGCTGTTTTTT.

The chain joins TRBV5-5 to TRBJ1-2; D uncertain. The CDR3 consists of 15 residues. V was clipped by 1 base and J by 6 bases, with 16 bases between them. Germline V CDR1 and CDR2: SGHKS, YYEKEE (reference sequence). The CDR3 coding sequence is TGTGCCAGCAGCTTGTTCCCAGACTATTTGGATGGCTACACCTTC. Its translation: CASSLFPDYLDGYTF.

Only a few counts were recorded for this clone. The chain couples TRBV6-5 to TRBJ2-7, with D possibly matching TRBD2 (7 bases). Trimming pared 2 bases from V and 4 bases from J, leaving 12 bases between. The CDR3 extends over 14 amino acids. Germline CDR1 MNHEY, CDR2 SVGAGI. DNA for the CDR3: TGTGCCAGCAGTTACGGGGGGGCGGGGTACGAGCAGTACTTC. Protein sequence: CASSYGGAGYEQYF.

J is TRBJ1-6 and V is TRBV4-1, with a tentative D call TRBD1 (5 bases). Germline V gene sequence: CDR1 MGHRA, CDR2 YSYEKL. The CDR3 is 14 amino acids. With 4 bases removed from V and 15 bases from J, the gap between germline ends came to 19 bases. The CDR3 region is CASSLQAAGWNLHF. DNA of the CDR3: TGCGCCAGCAGCCTACAGGCGGCAGGTTGGAACCTCCACTTT.

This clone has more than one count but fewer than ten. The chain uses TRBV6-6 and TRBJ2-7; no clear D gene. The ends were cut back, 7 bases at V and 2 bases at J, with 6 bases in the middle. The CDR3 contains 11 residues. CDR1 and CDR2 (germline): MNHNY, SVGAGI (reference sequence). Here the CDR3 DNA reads TGTGCCAGCACCGACACCTACGAGCAGTACTTC. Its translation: CASTDTYEQYF.

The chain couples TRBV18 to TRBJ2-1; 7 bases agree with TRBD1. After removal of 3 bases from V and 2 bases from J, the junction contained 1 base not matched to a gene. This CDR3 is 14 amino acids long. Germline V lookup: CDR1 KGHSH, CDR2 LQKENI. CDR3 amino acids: CASSPTGTYNEQFF. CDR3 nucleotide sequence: TGTGCCAGCTCACCGACAGGGACCTACAATGAGCAGTTCTTC.

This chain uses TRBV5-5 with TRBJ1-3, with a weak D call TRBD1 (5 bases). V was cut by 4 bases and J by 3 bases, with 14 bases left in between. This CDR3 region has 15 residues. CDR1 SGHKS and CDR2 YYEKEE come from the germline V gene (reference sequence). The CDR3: CASSPTAGVGNTIYF. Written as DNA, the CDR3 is TGTGCCAGCAGCCCAACCGCGGGGGTTGGAAACACCATATATTTT.

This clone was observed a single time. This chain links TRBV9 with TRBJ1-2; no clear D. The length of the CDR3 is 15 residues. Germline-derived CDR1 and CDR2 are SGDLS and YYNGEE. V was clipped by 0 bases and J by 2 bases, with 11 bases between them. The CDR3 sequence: CASSVENTLNYGYTF. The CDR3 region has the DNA TGTGCCAGCAGCGTAGAGAACACACTAAACTATGGCTACACCTTC.

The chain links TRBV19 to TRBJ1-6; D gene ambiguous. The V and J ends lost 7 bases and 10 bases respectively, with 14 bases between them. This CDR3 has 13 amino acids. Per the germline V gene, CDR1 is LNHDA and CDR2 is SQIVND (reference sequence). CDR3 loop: CASTRREDSPLHF. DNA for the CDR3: TGTGCCAGTACCCGGAGGGAAGACTCACCCCTCCACTTT.

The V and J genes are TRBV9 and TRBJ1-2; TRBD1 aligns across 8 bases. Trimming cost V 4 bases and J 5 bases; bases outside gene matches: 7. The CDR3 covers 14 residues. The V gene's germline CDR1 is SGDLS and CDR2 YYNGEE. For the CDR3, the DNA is TGTGCCAGCAGCCATGACAGGGGTGGGTATGGCTACACCTTC. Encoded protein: CASSHDRGGYGYTF.

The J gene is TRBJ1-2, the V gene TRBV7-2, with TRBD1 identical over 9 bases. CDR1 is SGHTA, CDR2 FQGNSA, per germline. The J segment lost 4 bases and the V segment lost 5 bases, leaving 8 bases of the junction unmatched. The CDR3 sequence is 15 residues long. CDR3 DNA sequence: TGTGCCAGCAGCAGGGACAGGGCCGATACCTATGGCTACACCTTC. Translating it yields CASSRDRADTYGYTF.

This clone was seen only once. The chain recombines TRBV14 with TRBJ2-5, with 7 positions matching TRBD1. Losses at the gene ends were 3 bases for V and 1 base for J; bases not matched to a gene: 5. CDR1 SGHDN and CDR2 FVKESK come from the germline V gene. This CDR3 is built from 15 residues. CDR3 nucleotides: TGTGCCAGCAGCCACCCCGGGACAGCCCAAGAGACCCAGTACTTC. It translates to CASSHPGTAQETQYF.

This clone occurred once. CDR3 loop: CASGLSTGGNEKLFF. The DNA of the CDR3 is TGTGCTAGTGGTTTGAGTACAGGGGGAAATGAAAAACTGTTTTTT. The V and J genes are TRBV12-5 and TRBJ1-4, with 8 bases lining up with TRBD1. The CDR3 loop spans 15 amino acids. From germline, CDR1 is LGHNT and CDR2 FRNRAP. The trim removed 2 bases at V and 5 bases at J, leaving 4 bases unmatched.

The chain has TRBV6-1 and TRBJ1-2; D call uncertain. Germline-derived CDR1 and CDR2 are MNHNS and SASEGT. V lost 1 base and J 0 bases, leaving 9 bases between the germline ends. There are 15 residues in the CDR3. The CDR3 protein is CASSEGGGANYGYTF. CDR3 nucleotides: TGTGCCAGCAGTGAAGGCGGAGGAGCTAACTATGGCTACACCTTC.

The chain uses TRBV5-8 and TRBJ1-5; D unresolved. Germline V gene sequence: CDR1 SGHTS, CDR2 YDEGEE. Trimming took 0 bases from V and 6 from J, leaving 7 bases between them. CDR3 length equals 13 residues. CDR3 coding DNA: TGTGCCAGCAGCTTGGACAGAAGTCAGCCCCAGCATTTT. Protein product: CASSLDRSQPQHF.

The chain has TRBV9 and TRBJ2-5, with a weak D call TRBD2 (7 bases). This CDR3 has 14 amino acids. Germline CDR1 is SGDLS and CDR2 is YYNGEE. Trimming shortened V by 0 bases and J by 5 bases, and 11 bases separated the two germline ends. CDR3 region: CASSVEGGRETQYF. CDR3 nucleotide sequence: TGTGCCAGCAGCGTAGAGGGGGGGAGGGAGACCCAGTACTTC. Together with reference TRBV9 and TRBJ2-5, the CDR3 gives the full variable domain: DSGVTQTPKHLITATGQRVTLRCSPRSGDLSVYWYQQSLDQGLQFLIQYYNGEERAKGNILERFSAQQFPDLHSELNLSSLELGDSALYFCASSVEGGRETQYFGPGTRLLVL.

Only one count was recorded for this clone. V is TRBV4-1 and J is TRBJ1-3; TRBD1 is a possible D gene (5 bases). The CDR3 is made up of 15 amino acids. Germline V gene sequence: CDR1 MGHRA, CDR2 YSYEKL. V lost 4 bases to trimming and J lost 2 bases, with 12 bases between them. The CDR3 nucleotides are TGCGCCAGCAGCCGCCGGGGGGAGACTGGAAACACCATATATTTT. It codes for CASSRRGETGNTIYF.

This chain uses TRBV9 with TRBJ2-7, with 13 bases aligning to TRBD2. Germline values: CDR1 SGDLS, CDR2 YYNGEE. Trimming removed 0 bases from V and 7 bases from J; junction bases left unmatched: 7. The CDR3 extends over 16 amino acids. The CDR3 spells CASSVGGGLAGYEQYF. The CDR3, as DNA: TGTGCCAGCAGCGTAGGGGGGGGACTAGCGGGGTATGAGCAGTACTTC.

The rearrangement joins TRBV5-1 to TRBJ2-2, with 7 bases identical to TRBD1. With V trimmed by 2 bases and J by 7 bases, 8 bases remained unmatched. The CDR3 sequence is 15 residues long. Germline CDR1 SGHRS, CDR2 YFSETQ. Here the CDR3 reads CASSFGDREGGELFF. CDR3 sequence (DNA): TGCGCCAGCAGCTTCGGAGACAGGGAAGGCGGGGAGCTGTTTTTT. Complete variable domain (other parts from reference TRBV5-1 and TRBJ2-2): KAGVTQTPRYLIKTRGQQVTLSCSPISGHRSVSWYQQTPGQGLQFLFEYFSETQRNKGNFPGRFSGRQFSNSRSEMNVSTLELGDSALYLCASSFGDREGGELFFGEGSRLTVL.

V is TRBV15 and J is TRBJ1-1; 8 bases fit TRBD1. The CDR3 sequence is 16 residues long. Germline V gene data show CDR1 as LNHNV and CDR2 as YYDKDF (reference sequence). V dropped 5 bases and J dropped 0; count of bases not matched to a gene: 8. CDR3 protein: CATSPDRGSMNTEAFF. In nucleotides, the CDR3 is TGTGCCACCAGCCCTGACAGGGGAAGTATGAACACTGAAGCTTTCTTT.

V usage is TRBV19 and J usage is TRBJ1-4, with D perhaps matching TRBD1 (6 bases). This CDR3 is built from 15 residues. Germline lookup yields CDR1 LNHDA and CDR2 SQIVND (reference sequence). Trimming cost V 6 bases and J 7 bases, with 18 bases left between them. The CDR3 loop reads CASSGTARGSEKLFF. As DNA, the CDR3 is TGTGCCAGTAGCGGAACAGCCAGGGGAAGTGAAAAACTGTTTTTT.